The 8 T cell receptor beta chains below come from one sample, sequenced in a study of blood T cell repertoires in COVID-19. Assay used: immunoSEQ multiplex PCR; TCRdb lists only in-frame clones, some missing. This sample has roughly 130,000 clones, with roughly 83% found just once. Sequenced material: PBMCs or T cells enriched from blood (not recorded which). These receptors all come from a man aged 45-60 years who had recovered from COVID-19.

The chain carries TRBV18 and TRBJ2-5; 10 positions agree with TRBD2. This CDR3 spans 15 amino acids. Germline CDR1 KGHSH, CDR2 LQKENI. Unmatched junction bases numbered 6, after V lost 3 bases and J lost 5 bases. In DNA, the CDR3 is TGTGCCAGCTCACCCCTAGCGGGGGATTTGGAGACCCAGTACTTC. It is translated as CASSPLAGDLETQYF.

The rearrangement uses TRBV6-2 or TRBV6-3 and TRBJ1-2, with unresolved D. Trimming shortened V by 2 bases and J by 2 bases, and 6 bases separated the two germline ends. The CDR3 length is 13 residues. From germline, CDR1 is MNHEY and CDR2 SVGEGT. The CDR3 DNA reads TGTGCCAGCAGTTACCTAGACAACTATGGCTACACCTTC. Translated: CASSYLDNYGYTF.

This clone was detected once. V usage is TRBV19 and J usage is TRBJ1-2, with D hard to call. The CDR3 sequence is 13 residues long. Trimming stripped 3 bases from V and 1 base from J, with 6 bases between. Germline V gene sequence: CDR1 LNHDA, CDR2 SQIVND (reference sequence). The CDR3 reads CASSMGLNYGYTF. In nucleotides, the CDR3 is TGTGCCAGTAGTATGGGCCTTAACTATGGCTACACCTTC. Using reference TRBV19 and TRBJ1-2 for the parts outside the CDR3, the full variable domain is DGGITQSPKYLFRKEGQNVTLSCEQNLNHDAMYWYRQDPGQGLRLIYYSQIVNDFQKGDIAEGYSVSREKKESFPLTVTSAQKNPTAFYLCASSMGLNYGYTFGSGTRLTVV.

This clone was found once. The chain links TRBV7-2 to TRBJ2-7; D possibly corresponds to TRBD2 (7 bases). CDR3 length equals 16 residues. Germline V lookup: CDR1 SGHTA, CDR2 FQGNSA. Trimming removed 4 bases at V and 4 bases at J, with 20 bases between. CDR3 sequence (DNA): TGTGCCAGCAGCTCTGGTGGGGGGGCCTCCCTATACGAGCAGTACTTC. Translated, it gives CASSSGGGASLYEQYF.

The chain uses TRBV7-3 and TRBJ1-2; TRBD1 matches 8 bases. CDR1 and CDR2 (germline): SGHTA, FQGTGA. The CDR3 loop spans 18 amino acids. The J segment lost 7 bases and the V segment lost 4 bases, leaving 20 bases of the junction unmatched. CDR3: CASSSSGTGYLPPTGYTF. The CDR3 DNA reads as TGTGCCAGCAGCTCTTCCGGGACAGGTTATTTACCGCCCACTGGCTACACCTTC.

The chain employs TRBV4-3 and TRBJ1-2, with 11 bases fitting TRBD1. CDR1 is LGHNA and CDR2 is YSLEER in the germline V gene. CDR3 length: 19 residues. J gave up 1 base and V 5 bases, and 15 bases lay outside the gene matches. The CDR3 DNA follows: TGCGCCAGCAGCTCGTCGGCCGGGACAGGGGGGCGTCGTAACTATGGCTACACCTTC. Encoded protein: CASSSSAGTGGRRNYGYTF.

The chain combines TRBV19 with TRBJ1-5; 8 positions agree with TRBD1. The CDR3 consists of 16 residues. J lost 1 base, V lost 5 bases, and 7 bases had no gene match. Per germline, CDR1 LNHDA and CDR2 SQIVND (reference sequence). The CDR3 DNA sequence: TGTGCCAGTAGTCCTCGGACAGGGATGAGCAATCAGCCCCAGCATTTT. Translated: CASSPRTGMSNQPQHF.

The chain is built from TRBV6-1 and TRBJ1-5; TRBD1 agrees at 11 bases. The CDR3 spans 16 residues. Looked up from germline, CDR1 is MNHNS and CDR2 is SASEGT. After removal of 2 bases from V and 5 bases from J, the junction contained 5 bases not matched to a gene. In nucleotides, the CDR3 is TGTGCCAGCAGTGAAACCGGACAGGGGGCCTATCAGCCCCAGCATTTT. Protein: CASSETGQGAYQPQHF.